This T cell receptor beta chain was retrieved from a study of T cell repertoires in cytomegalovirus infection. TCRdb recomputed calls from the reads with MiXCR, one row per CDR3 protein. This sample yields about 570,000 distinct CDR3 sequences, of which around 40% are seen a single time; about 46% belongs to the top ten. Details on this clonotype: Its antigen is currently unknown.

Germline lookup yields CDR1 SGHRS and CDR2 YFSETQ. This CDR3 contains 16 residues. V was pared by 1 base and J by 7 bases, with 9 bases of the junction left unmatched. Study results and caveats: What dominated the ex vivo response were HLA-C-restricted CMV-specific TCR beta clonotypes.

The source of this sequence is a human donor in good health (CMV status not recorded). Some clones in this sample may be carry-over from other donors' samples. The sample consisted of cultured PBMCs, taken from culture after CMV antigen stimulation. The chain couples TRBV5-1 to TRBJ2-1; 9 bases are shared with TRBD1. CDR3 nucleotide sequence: TGCGCCAGCAGCTTGAGGACCGGGACAGGGTTAAATGAGCAGTTCTTC. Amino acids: CASSLRTGTGLNEQFF.